This TCR beta chain was found in a study of CD8 T cell repertoires and HIV-1 epitope variants. About the study: Each of Twenty-five Gag and Nef epitope peptides stimulated a separate culture.

The CDR3 is made up of 14 amino acids. The V gene's germline CDR1 is SGHVS and CDR2 FQNEAQ. V was cut by 1 base and J by 0 bases, with 4 bases left in between. Relative to its sample, this clone is medium-sized. What it recognizes is unknown. On the immunoSEQ platform, TCR beta CDR3s were sequenced at survey depth. Produced via immunoSEQ multiplex PCR; TCRdb's table is partial and in-frame only. The table lists about 6,000 clones, less than 70% of them singletons. This receptor was taken from a male donor with HIV. The V and J genes are TRBV7-8 and TRBJ2-1, with no clear D. What was sequenced was cultured CD8+ T cells derived from PBMCs. CDR3 protein: CASSLDSSYNEQFF. DNA for the CDR3: TGTGCCAGCAGCTTAGATAGCTCCTACAATGAGCAGTTCTTC.